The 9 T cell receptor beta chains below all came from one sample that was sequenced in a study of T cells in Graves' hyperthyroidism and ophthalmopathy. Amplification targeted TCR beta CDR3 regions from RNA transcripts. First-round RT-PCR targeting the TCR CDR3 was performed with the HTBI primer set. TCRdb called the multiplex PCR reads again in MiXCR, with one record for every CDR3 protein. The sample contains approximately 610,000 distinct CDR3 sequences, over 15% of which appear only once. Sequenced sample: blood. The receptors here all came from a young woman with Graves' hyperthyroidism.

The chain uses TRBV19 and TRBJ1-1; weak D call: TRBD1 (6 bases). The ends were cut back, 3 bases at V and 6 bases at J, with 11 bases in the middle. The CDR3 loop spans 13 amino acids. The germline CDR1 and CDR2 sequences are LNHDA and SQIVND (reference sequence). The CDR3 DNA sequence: TGTGCCAGTAGTATTGCTAGGGGGGCTGAAGCTTTCTTT. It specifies CASSIARGAEAFF.

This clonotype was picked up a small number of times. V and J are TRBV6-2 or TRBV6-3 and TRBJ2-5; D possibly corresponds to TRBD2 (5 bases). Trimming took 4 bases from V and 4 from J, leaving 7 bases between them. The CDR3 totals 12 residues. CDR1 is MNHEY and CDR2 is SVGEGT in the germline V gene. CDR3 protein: CASSWAGETQYF. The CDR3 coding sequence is TGTGCCAGCAGTTGGGCGGGAGAGACCCAGTACTTC.

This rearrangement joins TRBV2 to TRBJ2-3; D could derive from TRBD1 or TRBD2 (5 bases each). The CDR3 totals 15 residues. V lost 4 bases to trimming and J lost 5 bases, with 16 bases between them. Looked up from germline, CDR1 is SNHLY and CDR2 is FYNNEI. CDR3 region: CASSGGTVSLDTQYF. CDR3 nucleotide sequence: TGTGCCAGCAGTGGTGGGACGGTCAGCTTAGATACGCAGTATTTT.

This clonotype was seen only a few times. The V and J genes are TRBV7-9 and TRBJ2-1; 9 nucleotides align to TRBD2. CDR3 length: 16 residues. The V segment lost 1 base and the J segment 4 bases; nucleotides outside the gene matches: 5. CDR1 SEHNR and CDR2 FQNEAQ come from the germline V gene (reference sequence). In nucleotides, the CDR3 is TGTGCCAGCAGCTTAGTAAGACTAGCGGATTACAATGAGCAGTTCTTC. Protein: CASSLVRLADYNEQFF.

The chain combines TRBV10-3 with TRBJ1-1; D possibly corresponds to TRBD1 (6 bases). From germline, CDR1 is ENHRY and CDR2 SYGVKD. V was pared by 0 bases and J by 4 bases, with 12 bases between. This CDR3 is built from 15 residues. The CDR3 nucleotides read TGTGCCATCAGTGAGTCCGCAGGGGTGAGCACTGAAGCTTTCTTT. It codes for CAISESAGVSTEAFF.

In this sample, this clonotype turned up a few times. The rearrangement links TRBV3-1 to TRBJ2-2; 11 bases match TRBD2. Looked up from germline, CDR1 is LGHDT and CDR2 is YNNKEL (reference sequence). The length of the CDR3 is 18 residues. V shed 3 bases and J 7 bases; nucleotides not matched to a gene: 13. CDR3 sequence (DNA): TGTGCCAGCAGCCACATACCAAAAACTAGCGGGAGCGTCGGGGAGCTGTTTTTT. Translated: CASSHIPKTSGSVGELFF. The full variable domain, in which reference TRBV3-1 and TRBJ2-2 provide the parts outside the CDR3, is DTAVSQTPKYLVTQMGNDKSIKCEQNLGHDTMYWYKQDSKKFLKIMFSYNNKELIINETVPNRFSPKSPDKAHLNLHINSLELGDSAVYFCASSHIPKTSGSVGELFFGEGSRLTVL.

The CDR3 DNA sequence: TGTGCCAGCAGTTACTCGAAGGGACAGGGACCCTACGAGCAGTACTTC. It specifies CASSYSKGQGPYEQYF. The chain uses TRBV6-2 or TRBV6-3 and TRBJ2-7; 9 bases agree with TRBD1. CDR1 and CDR2 (germline): MNHEY, SVGEGT. J gave up 2 bases and V 0 bases, and 5 bases lay outside the gene matches. There are 16 residues in the CDR3.

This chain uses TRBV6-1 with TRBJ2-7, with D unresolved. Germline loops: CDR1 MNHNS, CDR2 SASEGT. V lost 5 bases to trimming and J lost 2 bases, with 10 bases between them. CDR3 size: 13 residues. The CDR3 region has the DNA TGTGCCAGCAGTCGGGTAAGCACCTACGAGCAGTACTTC. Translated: CASSRVSTYEQYF.

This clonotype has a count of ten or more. The CDR3 region has the DNA TGTGCCAGCAGCTTTAGCGGGAACTCCTACAATGAGCAGTTCTTC. Translating it yields CASSFSGNSYNEQFF. The V gene is TRBV11-3, the J gene TRBJ2-1, with 8 bases lining up with TRBD2. This CDR3 has 15 residues. Germline lookup yields CDR1 SGHNT and CDR2 YENEEA. Trimming took 3 bases from V and 0 from J; bases not matched to a gene: 1. The full variable domain, its missing parts supplied by reference TRBV11-3 and TRBJ2-1, is EAGVVQSPRYKIIEKKQPVAFWCNPISGHNTLYWYLQNLGQGPELLIRYENEEAVDDSQLPKDRFSAERLKGVDSTLKIQPAELGDSAVYLCASSFSGNSYNEQFFGPGTRLTVL.